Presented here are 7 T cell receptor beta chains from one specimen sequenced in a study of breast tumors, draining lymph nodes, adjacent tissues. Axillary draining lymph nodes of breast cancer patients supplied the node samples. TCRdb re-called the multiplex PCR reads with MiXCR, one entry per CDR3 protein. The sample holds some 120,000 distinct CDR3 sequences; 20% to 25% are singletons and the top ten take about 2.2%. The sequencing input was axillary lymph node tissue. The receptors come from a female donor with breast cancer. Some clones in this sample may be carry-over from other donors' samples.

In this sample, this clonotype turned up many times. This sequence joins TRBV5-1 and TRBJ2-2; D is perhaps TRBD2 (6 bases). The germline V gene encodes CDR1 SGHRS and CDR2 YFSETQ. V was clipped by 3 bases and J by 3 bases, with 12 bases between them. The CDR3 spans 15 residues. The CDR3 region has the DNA TGCGCCAGCAGCTACCTAGCGAGTTACACCGGGGAGCTGTTTTTT. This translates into CASSYLASYTGELFF.

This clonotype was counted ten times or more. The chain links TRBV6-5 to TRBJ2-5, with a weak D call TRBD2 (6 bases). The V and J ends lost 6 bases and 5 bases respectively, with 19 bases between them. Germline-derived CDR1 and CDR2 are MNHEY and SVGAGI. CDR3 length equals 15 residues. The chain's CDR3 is CASSGAGSLGETQYF. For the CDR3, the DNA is TGTGCCAGCAGCGGGGCGGGGAGTCTTGGGGAGACCCAGTACTTC.

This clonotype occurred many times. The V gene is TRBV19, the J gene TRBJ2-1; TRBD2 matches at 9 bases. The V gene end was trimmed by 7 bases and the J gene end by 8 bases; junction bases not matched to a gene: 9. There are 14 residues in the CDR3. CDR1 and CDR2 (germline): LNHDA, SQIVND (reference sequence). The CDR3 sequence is CASTSGLAFYEQFF. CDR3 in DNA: TGTGCCAGTACCTCAGGACTAGCGTTCTATGAGCAGTTCTTC.

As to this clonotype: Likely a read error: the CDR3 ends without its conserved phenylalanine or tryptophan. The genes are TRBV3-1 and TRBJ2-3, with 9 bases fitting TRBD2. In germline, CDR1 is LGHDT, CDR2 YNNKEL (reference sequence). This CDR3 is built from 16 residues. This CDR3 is CASSQGSSGTTNTQYL. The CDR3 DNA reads TGTGCCAGCAGCCAAGGATCTAGCGGGACCACAAATACGCAGTATCTT.

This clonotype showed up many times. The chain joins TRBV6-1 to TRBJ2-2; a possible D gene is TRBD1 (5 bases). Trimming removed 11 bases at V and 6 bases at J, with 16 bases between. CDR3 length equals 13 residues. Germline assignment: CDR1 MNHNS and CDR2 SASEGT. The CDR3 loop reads CAADKIGAGELFF. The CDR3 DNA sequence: TGTGCCGCGGATAAGATAGGGGCCGGGGAGCTGTTTTTT.

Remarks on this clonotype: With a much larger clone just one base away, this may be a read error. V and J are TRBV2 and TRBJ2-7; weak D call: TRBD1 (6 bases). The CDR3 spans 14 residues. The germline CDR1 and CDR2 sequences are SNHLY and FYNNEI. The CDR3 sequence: CAGRVAGAPGEQYF. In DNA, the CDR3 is TGTGCCGGCAGGGTGGCAGGGGCCCCCGGCGAGCAGTACTTC.

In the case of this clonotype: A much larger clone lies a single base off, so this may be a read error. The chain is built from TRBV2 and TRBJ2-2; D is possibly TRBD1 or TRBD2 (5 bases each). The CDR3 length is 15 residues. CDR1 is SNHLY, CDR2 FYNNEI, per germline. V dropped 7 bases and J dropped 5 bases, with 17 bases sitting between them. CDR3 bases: TGTGCCAGCACCCGAGAAGCTTGGGGGACCGGGGAGCTGTTTTTT. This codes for CASTREAWGTGELFF. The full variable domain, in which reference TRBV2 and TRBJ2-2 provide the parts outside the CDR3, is EPEVTQTPSHQVTQMGQEVILRCVPISNHLYFYWYRQILGQKVEFLVSFYNNEISEKSEIFDDQFSVERPDGSNFTLKIRSTKLEDSAMYFCASTREAWGTGELFFGEGSRLTVL.